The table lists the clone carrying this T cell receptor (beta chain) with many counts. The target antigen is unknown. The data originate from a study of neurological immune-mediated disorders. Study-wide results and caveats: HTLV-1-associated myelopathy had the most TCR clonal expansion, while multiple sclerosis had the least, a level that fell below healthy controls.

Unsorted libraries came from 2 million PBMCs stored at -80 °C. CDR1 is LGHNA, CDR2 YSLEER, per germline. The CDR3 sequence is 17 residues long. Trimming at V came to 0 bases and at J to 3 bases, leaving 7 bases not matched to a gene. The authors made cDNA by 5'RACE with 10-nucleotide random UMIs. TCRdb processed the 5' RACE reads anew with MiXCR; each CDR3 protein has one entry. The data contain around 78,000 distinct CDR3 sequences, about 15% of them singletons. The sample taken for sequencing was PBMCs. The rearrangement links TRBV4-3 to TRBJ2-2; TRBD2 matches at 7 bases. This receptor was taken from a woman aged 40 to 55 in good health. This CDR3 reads CASSQDGGGWHTGELFF. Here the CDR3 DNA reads TGCGCCAGCAGCCAAGATGGGGGAGGGTGGCACACCGGGGAGCTGTTTTTT.